A single sample gave rise to the 20 T cell receptor beta chains below, sequenced in a study of T cell responses to AZD1222 COVID-19 vaccine. Measured with immunoSEQ multiplex PCR; TCRdb has only the in-frame clones, and not every one. The table has approximately 150,000 clones, around 92% seen once. The sequencing used peripheral blood, collected on day 0 of AZD1222 vaccination. The receptors derive from an adult in good health.

The V and J genes are TRBV28 and TRBJ1-1, with D possibly TRBD1 on 5 matching bases. This CDR3 comprises 13 residues. Deletions cut 10 bases from V and 5 bases from J, with 17 bases between. The germline V gene has CDR1 MDHEN and CDR2 SYDVKM. The CDR3 here is CATHKGLGTEAFF. For the CDR3, the DNA is TGTGCCACCCACAAGGGGTTAGGGACTGAAGCTTTCTTT.

This clone is a singleton in its sample. This chain links TRBV6-6 with TRBJ2-3; D perhaps matches TRBD2 (5 bases). The CDR3 runs 12 residues. V was trimmed by 7 bases and J by 7 bases, leaving 12 bases between them. CDR1 and CDR2 from the germline V gene are MNHNY and SVGAGI (reference sequence). CDR3 loop: CASTADGNTQYF. The CDR3 nucleotides are TGTGCCAGCACGGCAGACGGGAATACGCAGTATTTT.

The rearrangement joins TRBV28 to TRBJ2-1; 9 nucleotides agree with TRBD1. Per the germline V gene, CDR1 is MDHEN and CDR2 is SYDVKM. Trimming took 6 bases from V and 6 from J; bases not matched to a gene: 9. CDR3 length equals 15 residues. The CDR3 spells CASSFGDRERNEQFF. The CDR3 DNA follows: TGTGCCAGCAGCTTCGGGGACAGGGAGCGCAATGAGCAGTTCTTC.

The genes are TRBV28 and TRBJ1-1; tentative D call: TRBD1 (5 bases). This CDR3 has 12 residues. Germline CDR1 MDHEN, CDR2 SYDVKM. With 0 bases removed from V and 11 bases from J, the gap between germline ends came to 10 bases. Written as DNA, the CDR3 is TGTGCCAGCAGTTTATGGGGGCGGGGGGCTTTCTTT. It encodes CASSLWGRGAFF.

CDR3 sequence (DNA): TGTGCCAGCAGTGAACCAGCCAATGAAGCTTTCTTT. It translates to CASSEPANEAFF. This sequence joins TRBV2 and TRBJ1-1, with D unclear. V lost 2 bases to trimming and J lost 7 bases, with 8 bases between them. Germline V lookup: CDR1 SNHLY, CDR2 FYNNEI. The CDR3 is 12 residues long.

The V call is TRBV12-3 or TRBV12-4, the J call TRBJ2-2; D ambiguous. Trimming left V 4 bases short and J 6 bases short, with 9 bases between. The CDR3 spans 13 residues. The CDR3 nucleotides are TGTGCCAGCAGTTCCGCTTGGGCCGGGGAGCTGTTTTTT. Its protein product is CASSSAWAGELFF.

V is TRBV14 and J is TRBJ1-2; D unclear. The CDR3 covers 14 residues. Trimming cost V 0 bases and J 4 bases, with 9 bases left between them. CDR1 SGHDN and CDR2 FVKESK come from the germline V gene. CDR3 nucleotide sequence: TGTGCCAGCAGCCAAGATCGAAGGACCTATGGCTACACCTTC. Its protein product is CASSQDRRTYGYTF.

The rearrangement uses TRBV7-9 and TRBJ2-7; D unresolved. Trimming pared 6 bases from V and 9 bases from J, leaving 15 bases between. This CDR3 has 12 residues. Per germline, CDR1 SEHNR and CDR2 FQNEAQ (reference sequence). The CDR3: CASRIGPSGQYF. CDR3 coding DNA: TGTGCCAGCAGGATCGGGCCCTCCGGGCAGTACTTC.

This chain links TRBV4-3 with TRBJ1-2; 7 bases map to TRBD1. The CDR3 covers 15 residues. V was clipped by 1 base and J by 5 bases; unmatched bases: 7. Germline V gene lookup returns CDR1 LGHNA and CDR2 YSLEER. The CDR3, as DNA: TGCGCCAGCAGCCAAGCTACTCGGGACAGATATGGCTACACCTTC. The encoded protein is CASSQATRDRYGYTF.

The gene calls are TRBV9 and TRBJ2-6; 10 nucleotides line up with TRBD1. V dropped 4 bases and J dropped 2; count of bases not matched to a gene: 6. Germline V gene sequence: CDR1 SGDLS, CDR2 YYNGEE. CDR3 length: 17 amino acids. The CDR3 here is CASSRDRGLTGANVLTF. DNA of the CDR3: TGTGCCAGCAGCCGAGACAGGGGGCTTACTGGGGCCAACGTCCTGACTTTC.

The chain carries TRBV7-8 and TRBJ2-6, with D uncertain. V was trimmed by 6 bases and J by 0 bases, leaving 9 bases between them. The CDR3 sequence is 15 residues long. From germline, CDR1 is SGHVS and CDR2 FQNEAQ. CDR3 in DNA: TGTGCCAGCAGTCTCACCTTCTCTGGGGCCAACGTCCTGACTTTC. Its translation: CASSLTFSGANVLTF.

The CDR3 region has the DNA TGTGCCAGCAGAAGCGGCGGCATTGATACGCAGTATTTT. This codes for CASRSGGIDTQYF. The V call is TRBV2, the J call TRBJ2-3; tentative D call: TRBD2 (5 bases). Per germline, CDR1 SNHLY and CDR2 FYNNEI. Trimming left V 6 bases short and J 6 bases short, with 13 bases between. The CDR3 loop spans 13 amino acids. Full variable domain (remainder filled in from reference TRBV2 and TRBJ2-3): EPEVTQTPSHQVTQMGQEVILRCVPISNHLYFYWYRQILGQKVEFLVSFYNNEISEKSEIFDDQFSVERPDGSNFTLKIRSTKLEDSAMYFCASRSGGIDTQYFGPGTRLTVL.

The gene calls are TRBV5-6 and TRBJ1-2; D call uncertain. Germline V CDR1 and CDR2: SGHDT, YYEEEE. V lost 1 base and J 6 bases, leaving 19 bases between the germline ends. This CDR3 has 16 amino acids. DNA for the CDR3: TGTGCCAGCAGCTTGCCGGGGATCCCTCAGATGGATGGCTACACCTTC. Amino acid sequence: CASSLPGIPQMDGYTF. The full variable domain, with the rest looked up from reference TRBV5-6 and TRBJ1-2, is DAGVTQSPTHLIKTRGQQVTLRCSPKSGHDTVSWYQQALGQGPQFIFQYYEEEERQRGNFPDRFSGHQFPNYSSELNVNALLLGDSALYLCASSLPGIPQMDGYTFGSGTRLTVV.

DNA of the CDR3: TGTGCCAGCACAGGGACAGGGGCGAACACTGAAGCTTTCTTT. Translated: CASTGTGANTEAFF. The rearrangement links TRBV5-4 to TRBJ1-1; 10 bases line up with TRBD1. The germline CDR1 and CDR2 sequences are SGHNT and YYREEE (reference sequence). V lost 6 bases to trimming and J lost 1 base; unmatched junction nucleotides: 3. CDR3 length: 14 residues.

This clone has only one observation. The chain is built from TRBV11-2 and TRBJ1-2, with D possibly matching TRBD1 (6 bases). V was shortened by 3 bases and J by 5 bases, with 16 bases between the two germline ends. CDR3 length: 15 amino acids. Germline V CDR1 and CDR2: SGHAT, FQNNGV. The CDR3 sequence is CASSLYTGRGYGYTF. In DNA form, the CDR3 reads TGTGCCAGCAGCTTGTATACAGGGCGGGGTTATGGCTACACCTTC.

The gene calls are TRBV15 and TRBJ2-4, with 9 bases lining up with TRBD2. This CDR3 has 17 residues. V dropped 0 bases and J dropped 7; count of bases not matched to a gene: 10. Germline lookup yields CDR1 LNHNV and CDR2 YYDKDF (reference sequence). The CDR3, as DNA: TGTGCCACCAGCAGAGATGGGCGAGCGGGAGGTTTTAACATTCAGTACTTC. This translates into CATSRDGRAGGFNIQYF.

CDR3: CASSQDVGNYEQYF. The CDR3 DNA sequence: TGCGCCAGCAGCCAAGATGTGGGAAACTACGAGCAGTACTTC. V is TRBV4-3 and J is TRBJ2-7, with D unresolved. Germline-derived CDR1 and CDR2 are LGHNA and YSLEER. V lost 0 bases, J lost 3 bases, and 9 bases lay in between. CDR3 length: 14 residues.

The rearrangement uses TRBV9 and TRBJ2-1; D is possibly TRBD1 (6 bases). CDR1 and CDR2 from the germline V gene are SGDLS and YYNGEE. V was cut by 4 bases and J by 8 bases, with 16 bases left in between. The CDR3 extends over 14 amino acids. The CDR3 sequence is CASSPSRTADEQFF. DNA for the CDR3: TGTGCCAGCAGCCCTAGTCGGACAGCCGATGAGCAGTTCTTC.

The chain recombines TRBV4-3 with TRBJ1-1; D gene ambiguous. This CDR3 spans 15 amino acids. The germline gives CDR1 LGHNA, CDR2 YSLEER. The V gene lost 6 bases and the J gene lost 2 bases, with 16 bases spanning the gap. CDR3 protein: CASSTTPWGNTEAFF. Here the CDR3 DNA reads TGCGCCAGCAGTACTACCCCATGGGGTAACACTGAAGCTTTCTTT.

V and J are TRBV11-2 and TRBJ1-3, with D possibly TRBD1 on 5 matching bases. CDR1 SGHAT and CDR2 FQNNGV come from the germline V gene. This CDR3 has 18 amino acids. V shed 0 bases and J shed 0 bases, with 15 bases lying between them. Here the CDR3 reads CASSLDGRQRGSGNTIYF. The CDR3 DNA follows: TGTGCCAGCAGCTTAGACGGCCGACAGCGCGGCTCTGGAAACACCATATATTTT.